The 13 T cell receptor beta chains given below trace back to one sample, sequenced in a study of post-analysis software for immune sequencing data. Study-wide findings and caveats: Patients showed TRBV5-6, TRBV5-1 and TRBV20-1 among a handful of TRBV segments more frequent than in controls.

Prepared TCR beta cDNA libraries contained unique molecular identifiers. TCRdb re-called the PCR reads through MiXCR, storing one row per CDR3 protein. The table has over 700,000 distinct CDR3 sequences, about 32% seen once. What these receptors recognize is not known. Sequencing was performed on blood. The source is a girl between 5 and 17 years old with multiple sclerosis.

The table lists this clonotype with a few counts. V and J are TRBV19 and TRBJ1-2, with a tentative D call TRBD1 (5 bases). The ends were cut back, 2 bases at V and 4 bases at J, with 8 bases in the middle. In germline, CDR1 is LNHDA, CDR2 SQIVND (reference sequence). The CDR3 runs to 13 residues. The CDR3 protein is CASSIQGFYGYTF. The CDR3, as DNA: TGTGCCAGTAGTATACAGGGCTTCTATGGCTACACCTTC.

The chain recombines TRBV7-6 with TRBJ2-4; D possibly corresponds to TRBD2 (6 bases). Germline assignment: CDR1 SGHVS and CDR2 FNYEAQ. The V end lost 5 bases, the J end lost 1 base, and 12 bases lay between the germline ends. This CDR3 is built from 15 residues. CDR3 DNA: TGTGCCAGCAGCCCGGAACGGGGGGCCAAAAACATTCAGTACTTC. It translates to CASSPERGAKNIQYF.

The rearrangement links TRBV5-1 to TRBJ2-7; perhaps D is TRBD1 or TRBD2 (5 bases each). Trimming cost V 0 bases and J 3 bases, with 16 bases left between them. Germline CDR1 is SGHRS and CDR2 is YFSETQ. The CDR3 has 16 amino acids. The CDR3 reads CASSLVVGGPHYEQYF. Here the CDR3 DNA reads TGCGCCAGCAGCTTGGTGGTTGGGGGACCCCACTACGAGCAGTACTTC.

This clonotype was picked up a small number of times. J is TRBJ2-5 and V is TRBV7-2; no firm D call. This CDR3 contains 15 residues. CDR1 and CDR2 (germline): SGHTA, FQGNSA. V lost 2 bases, J lost 5 bases, and 15 bases lay in between. As DNA, the CDR3 is TGTGCCAGCAGCTTAAAGGTTTCCTCTGGGGAGACCCAGTACTTC. Its protein product is CASSLKVSSGETQYF. The full variable domain, with the rest looked up from reference TRBV7-2 and TRBJ2-5, is GAGVSQSPSNKVTEKGKDVELRCDPISGHTALYWYRQSLGQGLEFLIYFQGNSAPDKSGLPSDRFSAERTGGSVSTLTIQRTQQEDSAVYLCASSLKVSSGETQYFGPGTRLLVL.

This clonotype is a singleton in its sample. Possible read error: a much larger clone is one base away. The chain couples TRBV7-2 to TRBJ2-1, with 9 bases fitting TRBD1. The CDR3 sequence is 15 residues long. Germline CDR1 is SGHTA and CDR2 is FQGNSA. CDR3 loop: CASSSGTGSCNEQFF. The CDR3 DNA follows: TGTGCCAGCAGCTCCGGGACAGGGTCCTGCAATGAGCAGTTCTTC. Full variable domain (outside the CDR3, taken from reference TRBV7-2 and TRBJ2-1): GAGVSQSPSNKVTEKGKDVELRCDPISGHTALYWYRQSLGQGLEFLIYFQGNSAPDKSGLPSDRFSAERTGGSVSTLTIQRTQQEDSAVYLCASSSGTGSCNEQFFGPGTRLTVL.

This clonotype was seen only a few times. V usage is TRBV20-1 and J usage is TRBJ2-7; 8 bases align to TRBD1. The trim removed 1 base at V and 3 bases at J, leaving 2 bases unmatched. Germline lookup yields CDR1 DFQATT and CDR2 SNEGSKA (reference sequence). This CDR3 is built from 13 residues. In DNA form, the CDR3 reads TGCAGTGCTAGAGCGGACAGGGACTACGAGCAGTACTTC. It codes for CSARADRDYEQYF.

This clonotype was seen a few times. The V gene is TRBV7-2, the J gene TRBJ1-2, with D tentatively TRBD1 (5 bases). The germline gives CDR1 SGHTA, CDR2 FQGNSA. Trimming left V 3 bases short and J 1 base short, with 9 bases between. This CDR3 is built from 14 residues. The DNA for the CDR3 is TGTGCCAGCAGCTTTCAGGGCGGTAACTATGGCTACACCTTC. It yields the protein CASSFQGGNYGYTF.

The sample holds a few counts of this clonotype. This chain joins TRBV4-1 and TRBJ2-5; D tentatively reads TRBD1 or TRBD2 (5 bases each). This CDR3 spans 16 amino acids. V dropped 4 bases and J dropped 1 base, with 16 bases sitting between them. From germline, CDR1 is MGHRA and CDR2 YSYEKL. This chain's CDR3 is CASSRYRGEIQETQYF. The CDR3 nucleotides read TGCGCCAGCAGCCGTTATCGAGGGGAGATCCAAGAGACCCAGTACTTC.

V usage is TRBV6-2 or TRBV6-3 and J usage is TRBJ2-4, with 8 bases aligning to TRBD1. The DNA end favors TRBJ2-7, so the J call may be wrong. The CDR3 has 14 amino acids. CDR1 is MNHEY, CDR2 SVGEGT, per germline. The CDR3 DNA reads TGTGCCAGCAGCACGACAGGGGCTCGCCACGAGCAGTACTTC. This translates into CASSTTGARHEQYF.

The chain employs TRBV4-3 and TRBJ2-4; D call uncertain. The DNA end is more similar to TRBJ2-7, so the J call may be wrong. This CDR3 region has 15 residues. Per germline, CDR1 LGHNA and CDR2 YSLEER. The CDR3 region has the DNA TGCGCCAGCAGCCAAGATCGAACACCTCAATACGAGCAGTACTTC. Translating gives CASSQDRTPQYEQYF.

The chain combines TRBV11-3 with TRBJ2-4; D is possibly TRBD2 (6 bases). The J call may not be correct, given that the DNA end is closer to TRBJ2-7. The CDR3 contains 12 residues. Germline V gene sequence: CDR1 SGHNT, CDR2 YENEEA. CDR3: CASSTAGREQYF. The DNA of the CDR3 is TGTGCCAGCAGCACCGCGGGGCGCGAGCAGTACTTC.

This clonotype was counted only a few times. The chain has TRBV4-1 and TRBJ2-1; possibly TRBD2 for D (5 bases). CDR1 is MGHRA, CDR2 YSYEKL, per germline. This CDR3 contains 15 residues. Trimming stripped 4 bases from V and 2 bases from J, with 12 bases between. CDR3 in DNA: TGCGCCAGCAGCCGATTAGAGGGTACCTACAATGAGCAGTTCTTC. It yields the protein CASSRLEGTYNEQFF.

A few counts support this clonotype. V usage is TRBV12-3 or TRBV12-4 and J usage is TRBJ1-6, with 7 bases that match TRBD1. V dropped 2 bases and J dropped 10; count of bases not matched to a gene: 8. The CDR3 runs 15 residues. The DNA for the CDR3 is TGTGCCAGCAGTTTATCCGGGGACAGCGGGTCACCCCTCCACTTT. Its translation: CASSLSGDSGSPLHF.